The clone carrying this T cell receptor beta chain was detected a few times. The antigen is undetermined. The source of the sample is a study of response to subunit inactivated influenza vaccine. The study, taken as a whole, reports: Each seasonal influenza vaccination recruits few new T cells, the authors suggested.

J lost 6 bases, V lost 0 bases, and 2 bases had no gene match. The germline V gene encodes CDR1 SGHTA and CDR2 FQGNSA. CDR3 length equals 14 residues. From the RT-PCR reads, TCRdb called clonotypes with MiXCR, one entry per CDR3 protein. The top ten hold 13% of the sample, which has hundreds of thousands of distinct CDR3 sequences, approximately 7.1% seen once. This receptor was obtained from a man between 45 and 75 years old who received an inactivated influenza vaccine. V is TRBV7-2 and J is TRBJ2-1, with 7 bases lining up with TRBD2. Sequencing was performed on PBMCs from blood, taken roughly 24 months after vaccination. The CDR3: CASSLAREGNEQFF. The CDR3 DNA is TGTGCCAGCAGCTTAGCCAGGGAGGGCAATGAGCAGTTCTTC.